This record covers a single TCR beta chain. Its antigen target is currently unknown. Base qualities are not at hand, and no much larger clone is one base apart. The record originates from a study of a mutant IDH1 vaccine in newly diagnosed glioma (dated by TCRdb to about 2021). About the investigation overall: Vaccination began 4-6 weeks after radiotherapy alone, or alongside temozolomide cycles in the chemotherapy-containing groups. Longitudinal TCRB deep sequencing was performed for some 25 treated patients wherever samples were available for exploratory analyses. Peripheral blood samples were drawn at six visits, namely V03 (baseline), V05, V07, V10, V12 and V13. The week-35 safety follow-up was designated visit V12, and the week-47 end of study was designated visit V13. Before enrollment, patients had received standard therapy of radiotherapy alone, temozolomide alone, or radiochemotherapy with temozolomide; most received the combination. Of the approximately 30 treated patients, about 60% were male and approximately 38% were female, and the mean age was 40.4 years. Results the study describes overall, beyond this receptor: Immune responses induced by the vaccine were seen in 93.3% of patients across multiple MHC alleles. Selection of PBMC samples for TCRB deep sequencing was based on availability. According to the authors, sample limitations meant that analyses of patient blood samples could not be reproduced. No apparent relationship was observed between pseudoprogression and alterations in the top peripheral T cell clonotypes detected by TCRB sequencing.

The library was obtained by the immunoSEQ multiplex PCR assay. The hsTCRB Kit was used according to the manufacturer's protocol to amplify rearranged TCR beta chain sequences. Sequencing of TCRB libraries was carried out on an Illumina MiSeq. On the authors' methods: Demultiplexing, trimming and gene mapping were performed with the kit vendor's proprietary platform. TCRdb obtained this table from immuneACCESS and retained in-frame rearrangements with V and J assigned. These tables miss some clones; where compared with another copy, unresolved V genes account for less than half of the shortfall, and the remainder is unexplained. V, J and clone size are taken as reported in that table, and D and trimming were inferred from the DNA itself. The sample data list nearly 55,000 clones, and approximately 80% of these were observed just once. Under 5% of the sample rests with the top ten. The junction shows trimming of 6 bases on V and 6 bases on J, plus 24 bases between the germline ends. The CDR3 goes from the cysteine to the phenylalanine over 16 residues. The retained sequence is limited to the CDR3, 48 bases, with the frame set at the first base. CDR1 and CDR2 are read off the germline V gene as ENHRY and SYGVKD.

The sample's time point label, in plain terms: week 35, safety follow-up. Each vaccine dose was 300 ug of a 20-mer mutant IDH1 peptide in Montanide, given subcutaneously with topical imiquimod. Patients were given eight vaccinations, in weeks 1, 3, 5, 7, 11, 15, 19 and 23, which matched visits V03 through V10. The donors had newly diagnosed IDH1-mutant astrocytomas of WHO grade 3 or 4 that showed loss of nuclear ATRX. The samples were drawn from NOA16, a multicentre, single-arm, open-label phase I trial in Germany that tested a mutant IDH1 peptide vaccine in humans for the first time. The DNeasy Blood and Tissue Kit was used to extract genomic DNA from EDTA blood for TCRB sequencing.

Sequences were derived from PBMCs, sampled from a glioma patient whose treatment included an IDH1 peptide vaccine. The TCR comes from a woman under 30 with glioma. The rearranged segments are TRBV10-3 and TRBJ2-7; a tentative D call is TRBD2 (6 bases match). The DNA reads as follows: TGTGCCATCAGGCCGACCGGGACGGAGGGGCTCCTCGAGCAGTACTTC. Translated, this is CAIRPTGTEGLLEQYF.